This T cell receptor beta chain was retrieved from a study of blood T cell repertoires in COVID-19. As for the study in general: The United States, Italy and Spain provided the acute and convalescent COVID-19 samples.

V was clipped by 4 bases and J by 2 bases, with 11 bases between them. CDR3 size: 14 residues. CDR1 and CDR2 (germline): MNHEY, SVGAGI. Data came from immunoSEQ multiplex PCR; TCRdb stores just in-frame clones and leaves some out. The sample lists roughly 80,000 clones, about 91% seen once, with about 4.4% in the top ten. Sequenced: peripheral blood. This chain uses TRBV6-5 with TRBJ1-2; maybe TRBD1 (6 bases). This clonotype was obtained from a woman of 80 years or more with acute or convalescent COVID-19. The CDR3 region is CASSSWTVNYGYTF. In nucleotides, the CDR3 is TGTGCCAGCAGTTCCTGGACAGTCAACTATGGCTACACCTTC.